This entry features one TCR beta chain sequence. This clone occurred once. Its antigen has not been determined. Within one base of it there is no much larger clone, and no base qualities were kept. This entry is derived from a study of blood T cell repertoires in COVID-19 (TCRdb year 2020). Looking at the study overall: The collaborator samples originated in the United States, Italy and Spain and spanned the acute and convalescent phases of COVID-19. The material from the prospective study consisted of cDNA or gDNA derived from T cells, B-cell-depleted T cells, or PBMCs. Subjects who had been exposed to COVID-19, were actively infected with it, or had recovered from it provided the deeply sampled blood TCRbeta repertoires that made up the dataset. The repertoires were released in a freely available public database intended as a resource for research on the immune response to SARS-CoV-2. Samples were obtained from the ongoing ImmuneRACE study (first 160 participants) and from 950 to 1,500 subjects provided by 6 global collaborators. Sample metadata almost always included a de-identified subject ID, COVID-19 status, age in years and sex. HLA class I and class II types, where available, came from metadata supplied by the sample provider rather than from assay-based typing.

In Seattle, one collaborating source enrolled patients while the infection was active and tracked those patients longitudinally over the course of disease. Collaborating institutions collected whole blood in K2EDTA tubes following their own protocols. For TCRbeta analysis, collaborators shipped samples as frozen whole blood, isolated PBMCs, or DNA extracted from either of those sample types. Broad study findings and their caveats: Clinical and demographic metadata were provided uncurated, with the amount varying by source and participant.

TCRbeta CDR3 regions were amplified from genomic DNA using the immunoSEQ Assay, a bias-controlled multiplex PCR. Concerning the study's data processing: Within the assay, amplification of reference gene primers was used to estimate how many nucleated cells each sample contained. Sequence reads were collapsed and filtered to measure the absolute abundance of every unique TCRbeta CDR3 rearrangement. For each sample, productive Simpson clonality was calculated by taking the square root of Simpson's diversity index across productive rearrangements. TCRdb provides this immuneACCESS table in a form limited to in-frame rearrangements. Some clones are lacking; in checked studies, under half of them reflect an unresolved V gene, and why the rest are absent is not known. V and J calls and clone size are as listed in that table; D and trimming were resolved from the DNA. The sample records 100,000 to 150,000 clones, around 89% of which are singletons. The top ten clones comprise around 4.2% of the sample.

CDR1 and CDR2 (SGDLS, YYNGEE) derive from the germline V gene. Trimming removed 0 bases from V and 1 base from J, leaving 7 bases between the germline ends. Taken from cysteine to phenylalanine, the CDR3 has 15 residues. The only DNA kept is the CDR3, 45 bases in frame from the first base. The V gene is TRBV9 and the J gene is TRBJ2-2, and perhaps TRBD1 as D gene, on 6 matching bases. The source material was peripheral blood. This TCR was sampled from a man aged 60 to 69 with COVID-19, enrolled during active disease. The DNA sequence is given as TGTGCCAGCAGCGTAGGCAGGGGGAACACCGGGGAGCTGTTTTTT. Its protein product is CASSVGRGNTGELFF.